This T cell receptor beta chain was found in a study of response to subunit inactivated influenza vaccine. Study conclusions and caveats: The authors suggested that every seasonal influenza vaccination recruits few new T cells.

Each CDR3 protein is one row after TCRdb ran MiXCR on the RT-PCR reads. The sample has hundreds of thousands of distinct CDR3 sequences; less than 30% are singletons. This clonotype has more than one count but fewer than ten. Its antigen remains unidentified. Trimming removed 6 bases at V and 8 bases at J, with 19 bases between. Per germline, CDR1 DFQATT and CDR2 SNEGSKA (reference sequence). The CDR3 loop spans 13 amino acids. The chain combines TRBV20-1 with TRBJ1-2; D is undetermined. Sequenced material: CD4+ T cells sorted from PBMCs, taken roughly 5 days after vaccination. The receptor's source is a man in his fifties who received an inactivated influenza vaccine. The CDR3 DNA follows: TGCAGTGCCACGCGTGTGGAAACGGACGGCTACACCTTC. As protein: CSATRVETDGYTF.